Listed below are T cell receptor beta chains from one sample, sequenced in a study of T cells in Graves' hyperthyroidism and ophthalmopathy. MiXCR was run by TCRdb on the multiplex PCR reads, yielding one entry per CDR3 protein. The table lists around 760,000 distinct CDR3 sequences, about a third of them singletons. The sequencing input was blood. The receptors were sampled from a woman aged 40 to 50 with Graves' hyperthyroidism. Each CDR3 is given with its conserved first and last residue. A D gene is named only where the DNA matches it firmly. Clone size appears in some rows only: once, few, many, or a class for an expanded clone.

J,size,D,V,length,CDR3,DNA
TRBJ1-2,-,-,TRBV29-1,12,CSVDVGTGGYTF,TGCAGCGTTGATGTGGGAACAGGGGGCTACACCTTC
TRBJ2-5,many,-,TRBV24-1,12,CATGSTTETQYF,TGTGCCACCGGGTCGACAACAGAGACCCAGTACTTC
TRBJ1-4,-,-,TRBV4-3,12,CASSQAAGKLFF,TGCGCCAGCAGCCAAGCGGCAGGCAAACTGTTTTTT
TRBJ2-7,-,TRBD1,TRBV7-9,15,CASSFPGTGYNEQYF,TGTGCCAGCAGCTTTCCCGGGACAGGCTACAATGAGCAGTACTTC
TRBJ2-5,-,TRBD1,TRBV25-1,15,CASSETGGRGETQYF,TGTGCCAGCAGTGAAACAGGGGGCCGAGGCGAGACCCAGTACTTC
TRBJ1-1,-,-,TRBV27,12,CASSTGATEAFF,TGTGCCAGCAGTACGGGCGCGACTGAAGCTTTCTTT
TRBJ2-7,few,-,TRBV5-4,15,CASSPGGTAPYEQYF,TGTGCCAGCAGCCCTGGGGGGACAGCCCCCTACGAGCAGTACTTC
TRBJ1-1,-,-,TRBV27,14,CASSLFSGYTEAFF,TGTGCCAGCAGTTTATTTTCAGGGTACACTGAAGCTTTCTTT
TRBJ1-1,-,-,TRBV5-1,15,CASSPTPPVDTEAFF,TGCGCCAGCAGCCCTACCCCACCAGTGGACACTGAAGCTTTCTTT
TRBJ1-6,many,-,TRBV19,17,CASTTGGGVGYNSPLHF,TGTGCCAGTACCACAGGTGGGGGTGTTGGATATAATTCACCCCTCCACTTT
TRBJ1-1,many,TRBD1,TRBV20-1,16,CSAREGQGAMNTEAFF,TGCAGTGCTAGAGAGGGGCAGGGGGCGATGAACACTGAAGCTTTCTTT
TRBJ2-5,-,TRBD2,TRBV20-1,13,CSAMGLAGMVQYF,TGCAGTGCTATGGGGCTAGCGGGGATGGTCCAGTACTTC
TRBJ2-7,many,-,TRBV7-9,14,CASSLAQGGDEQYF,TGTGCCAGCAGCTTAGCCCAAGGGGGGGACGAGCAGTACTTC
TRBJ1-1,many,-,TRBV6-4,15,CASSDSGGGLTEAFF,TGTGCCAGCAGTGACTCAGGGGGGGGACTCACTGAAGCTTTCTTT
TRBJ2-5,-,-,TRBV4-2,14,CASSQGLGSETQYF,TGTGCCAGCAGCCAAGGCTTGGGTAGTGAGACCCAGTACTTC
TRBJ1-2,many,-,TRBV10-3,14,CAISPAENPYGYTF,TGTGCCATTTCCCCGGCCGAGAACCCGTATGGCTACACCTTC
TRBJ1-2,-,-,TRBV20-1,13,CSAPDSRLSGYTF,TGCAGTGCCCCCGACAGCCGATTGAGCGGCTACACCTTC
TRBJ2-7,-,-,TRBV7-9,15,CASSLDQGGVYEQYF,TGTGCCAGCAGCTTAGACCAGGGGGGGGTCTACGAGCAGTACTTC
TRBJ1-1,many,-,TRBV7-8,14,CASSRRAVGTEAFF,TGTGCCAGCAGCCGTCGGGCCGTGGGGACTGAAGCTTTCTTT
TRBJ2-2,-,-,TRBV12-3/TRBV12-4,13,CASSRIDTGELFF,TGTGCCAGCAGTCGAATTGACACCGGGGAGCTGTTTTTT
TRBJ1-2,-,-,TRBV10-2,12,CANLGGDYGYTF,TGCGCCAACCTCGGAGGGGACTATGGCTACACCTTC
TRBJ2-7,many,-,TRBV5-1,13,CASSPHGEGEQYF,TGCGCCAGCAGCCCCCACGGGGAAGGGGAGCAGTACTTC
TRBJ2-7,-,TRBD2,TRBV29-1,13,CSVNSGAPYEQYF,TGCAGCGTCAATAGCGGGGCCCCCTACGAGCAGTACTTC
TRBJ2-7,many,-,TRBV4-1,14,CASSQEDRTMEQYF,TGCGCCAGCAGCCAAGAGGACAGAACGATGGAGCAGTACTTC
TRBJ2-7,-,TRBD2,TRBV7-2,16,CASSLGGTSGSSEQYF,TGTGCCAGCAGTTTGGGCGGGACTAGCGGGAGTAGCGAGCAGTACTTC
TRBJ2-2,few,TRBD1,TRBV7-2,16,CASDRGPNLNTGELFF,TGTGCCAGCGACAGGGGGCCGAACCTGAACACCGGGGAGCTGTTTTTT
TRBJ1-6,-,TRBD1,TRBV7-2,15,CASSLDRGGNSPLHF,TGTGCCAGCAGCTTAGACAGGGGCGGCAATTCACCCCTCCACTTT
TRBJ1-1,-,-,TRBV7-8,16,CASSSAYVQGNTEAFF,TGTGCCAGCAGCTCAGCCTACGTACAGGGGAACACTGAAGCTTTCTTT
TRBJ2-7,few,-,TRBV27,13,CASSSTQGHEQYF,TGTGCCAGCAGTTCCACCCAGGGACACGAGCAGTACTTC
TRBJ1-1,-,-,TRBV6-5,15,CASSYSARFGTEAFF,TGTGCCAGCAGTTACTCCGCCCGGTTCGGCACTGAAGCTTTCTTT
TRBJ2-7,few,TRBD2,TRBV5-8,15,CASSLTSGKTYEQYF,TGTGCCAGCAGCTTGACTAGCGGTAAAACCTACGAGCAGTACTTC
TRBJ1-2,-,-,TRBV19,11,CASSIFEVYTF,TGTGCCAGTAGTATTTTCGAGGTGTATACCTTC
TRBJ1-5,many,-,TRBV6-6,14,CASRATGYNQPQHF,TGTGCCAGCAGGGCAACAGGGTACAATCAGCCCCAGCATTTT
TRBJ1-5,many,-,TRBV6-5,13,CASSGSGNQPQHF,TGTGCCAGCAGTGGATCAGGGAATCAGCCCCAGCATTTT
TRBJ2-2,-,-,TRBV4-1,16,CASSPFWTVNTGELFF,TGCGCCAGCAGCCCCTTCTGGACGGTAAACACCGGGGAGCTGTTTTTT
TRBJ2-3,many,TRBD1,TRBV6-4,17,CASSDPLRTGYTDTQYF,TGTGCCAGCAGTGACCCCCTCCGGACAGGATACACAGATACGCAGTATTTT
TRBJ2-7,-,-,TRBV19,12,CASSIATGQQYF,TGTGCCAGTAGTATAGCTACCGGACAGCAGTACTTC
TRBJ1-6,many,-,TRBV2,15,CASSETGLRNSPLHF,TGTGCCAGCAGTGAAACGGGGTTGCGTAATTCACCCCTCCACTTT